Listed below are T cell receptor beta chains from one sample, sequenced in a study of T-cell memory formation after mild COVID-19. One entry per CDR3 protein results from TCRdb running MiXCR on the 5' RACE reads. Of 470,000 or so distinct CDR3 sequences in the sample, around 25% are singletons; the top ten hold 12%. Material: PBMCs or a T cell subset sorted from them (not recorded which). The receptors originated from an adult woman who had mild COVID-19 (a few samples of this study predate the infection). Cell type and time point are not known. Each CDR3 is given with its conserved first and last residue. D genes are given only for firm matches. Rows give clone size only sometimes, using once, few, many, or a class for an expanded clone.

cdr3_length: 14
v_call: TRBV24-1
clone_size: -
d_call: TRBD1
j_call: TRBJ2-7
cdr3_nt: TGTGCCACCAGGAGGGGACAGGGGACCTACGAGCAGTACTTC
cdr3_aa: CATRRGQGTYEQYF

cdr3_length: 12
v_call: TRBV20-1
clone_size: few
d_call: TRBD1
j_call: TRBJ1-2
cdr3_nt: TGCAGTGCTAGTCAGGGGGCGGAAGGCTACACCTTC
cdr3_aa: CSASQGAEGYTF

cdr3_length: 16
v_call: TRBV4-1
clone_size: few
d_call: -
j_call: TRBJ2-7
cdr3_nt: TGCGCCAGCAGCCAATTGCTAGTCAGGTCCACCTACGAGCAGTACTTC
cdr3_aa: CASSQLLVRSTYEQYF

cdr3_length: 14
v_call: TRBV10-3
clone_size: -
d_call: -
j_call: TRBJ1-1
cdr3_nt: TGTGCCATCAGTGAGTCTCAGGTAGGAACTGAAGCTTTCTTT
cdr3_aa: CAISESQVGTEAFF

cdr3_length: 15
v_call: TRBV6-5
clone_size: -
d_call: TRBD2
j_call: TRBJ2-7
cdr3_nt: TGTGCCAGCAGTTACCAGCGGGGGTTCTCCTACGAGCAGTACTTC
cdr3_aa: CASSYQRGFSYEQYF

cdr3_length: 18
v_call: TRBV10-3
clone_size: -
d_call: TRBD2
j_call: TRBJ2-5
cdr3_nt: TGTGCCACCGCACGTAAACCGGGACTAGCGGGACAAGAAGAGACCCAGTACTTC
cdr3_aa: CATARKPGLAGQEETQYF

cdr3_length: 13
v_call: TRBV7-6
clone_size: -
d_call: TRBD2
j_call: TRBJ2-7
cdr3_nt: TGTGCCGTCAGCGGGAGCGACAGCTACGAGCAGTACTTC
cdr3_aa: CAVSGSDSYEQYF

cdr3_length: 16
v_call: TRBV12-3/TRBV12-4
clone_size: few
d_call: TRBD1
j_call: TRBJ2-3
cdr3_nt: TGTGCCAGCAGTTCTGCCGGGACAGCTCGCACAGATACGCAGTATTTT
cdr3_aa: CASSSAGTARTDTQYF

cdr3_length: 11
v_call: TRBV20-1
clone_size: few
d_call: TRBD1
j_call: TRBJ2-3
cdr3_nt: TGCAGTGCTAGAGCCGACAGGGGGCAGTATTTT
cdr3_aa: CSARADRGQYF

cdr3_length: 19
v_call: TRBV30
clone_size: -
d_call: TRBD1
j_call: TRBJ1-2
cdr3_nt: TGTGCCTGGAGTTCTCGAAGACAGGGCGGTTCGTCAAGGATTGATGGCTACACCTTC
cdr3_aa: CAWSSRRQGGSSRIDGYTF

cdr3_length: 14
v_call: TRBV6-1
clone_size: once
d_call: -
j_call: TRBJ1-2
cdr3_nt: TGTGCCAGCAGTGAGGACAGCCTTAACTATGGCTACACCTTC
cdr3_aa: CASSEDSLNYGYTF

cdr3_length: 14
v_call: TRBV20-1
clone_size: few
d_call: TRBD1
j_call: TRBJ1-5
cdr3_nt: TGCAGTGCTGACCCTAGACAGGGCGGTCAGCCCCAGCATTTT
cdr3_aa: CSADPRQGGQPQHF

cdr3_length: 15
v_call: TRBV4-3
clone_size: few
d_call: -
j_call: TRBJ2-3
cdr3_nt: TGCGCCAGCAGTCACGACACCCTGGGGGCAGATACGCAGTATTTT
cdr3_aa: CASSHDTLGADTQYF

cdr3_length: 14
v_call: TRBV7-9
clone_size: -
d_call: TRBD1
j_call: TRBJ1-6
cdr3_nt: TGTGCCAGCAGCACCGGGACAGGGGACTCACCCCTCCACTTT
cdr3_aa: CASSTGTGDSPLHF

cdr3_length: 18
v_call: TRBV4-2
clone_size: -
d_call: TRBD2
j_call: TRBJ2-1
cdr3_nt: TGTGCCAGCAGCCAAGATCCTAGCGGGAGGGTCACCTACAATGAGCAGTTCTTC
cdr3_aa: CASSQDPSGRVTYNEQFF

cdr3_length: 16
v_call: TRBV9
clone_size: few
d_call: -
j_call: TRBJ2-3
cdr3_nt: TGTGCCAGCAGCCCCCAGGGGACACCTGGCACAGATACGCAGTATTTT
cdr3_aa: CASSPQGTPGTDTQYF

cdr3_length: 17
v_call: TRBV7-6
clone_size: few
d_call: TRBD1
j_call: TRBJ2-1
cdr3_nt: TGTGCCAGCAGCCCCCAGGGGGGGACAGGGATTTACAATGAGCAGTTCTTC
cdr3_aa: CASSPQGGTGIYNEQFF

cdr3_length: 19
v_call: TRBV7-8
clone_size: many
d_call: TRBD1
j_call: TRBJ1-5
cdr3_nt: TGTGCCAGCAGCTTAAAAAGGGGACAGGCCAAGCTAAAGGGGGAGCCCCAGCATTTT
cdr3_aa: CASSLKRGQAKLKGEPQHF

cdr3_length: 15
v_call: TRBV2
clone_size: few
d_call: -
j_call: TRBJ2-1
cdr3_nt: TGTGCCAGCAGTGACCCGGGCCTGCAGAGGGATGAGCAGTTCTTC
cdr3_aa: CASSDPGLQRDEQFF

cdr3_length: 15
v_call: TRBV5-1
clone_size: -
d_call: TRBD1
j_call: TRBJ1-4
cdr3_nt: TGCGCCAGCAGCTCCACAGGGGCCGTTAATGAAAAACTGTTTTTT
cdr3_aa: CASSSTGAVNEKLFF

cdr3_length: 13
v_call: TRBV10-2
clone_size: -
d_call: TRBD2
j_call: TRBJ2-1
cdr3_nt: TGCGCCAGCAGTACAAGCGGGGGCAATGAGCAGTTCTTC
cdr3_aa: CASSTSGGNEQFF

cdr3_length: 11
v_call: TRBV29-1
clone_size: -
d_call: -
j_call: TRBJ1-2
cdr3_nt: TGCAGCGTTCAGGTTGTCTATGGCTACACCTTC
cdr3_aa: CSVQVVYGYTF

cdr3_length: 17
v_call: TRBV30
clone_size: -
d_call: TRBD2
j_call: TRBJ2-3
cdr3_nt: TGTGCCTGGAGAACCACCTTGGCTAGCGGGCTCAGGGATACGCAGTATTTT
cdr3_aa: CAWRTTLASGLRDTQYF

cdr3_length: 16
v_call: TRBV7-2
clone_size: -
d_call: TRBD1
j_call: TRBJ1-2
cdr3_nt: TGTGCCAGCAGCTTCTCAGGGGGCTCACTTCCTTATGGCTACACCTTC
cdr3_aa: CASSFSGGSLPYGYTF

cdr3_length: 15
v_call: TRBV6-4
clone_size: few
d_call: -
j_call: TRBJ2-1
cdr3_nt: TGTGCCAGCAGTGACGGGGGGAGAGAATTCCATGAGCAGTTCTTC
cdr3_aa: CASSDGGREFHEQFF

cdr3_length: 12
v_call: TRBV10-3
clone_size: many
d_call: -
j_call: TRBJ2-1
cdr3_nt: TGTGCCATCGGTATGGCTAACAATGAGCAGTTCTTC
cdr3_aa: CAIGMANNEQFF

cdr3_length: 13
v_call: TRBV7-6
clone_size: few
d_call: -
j_call: TRBJ2-1
cdr3_nt: TGTGCCAGCAGCATGGGACTTTACAATGAGCAGTTCTTC
cdr3_aa: CASSMGLYNEQFF

cdr3_length: 13
v_call: TRBV7-2
clone_size: few
d_call: -
j_call: TRBJ2-1
cdr3_nt: TGTGCCAGCAGCTTAGATAGGGTTGCTGAGCAGTTCTTC
cdr3_aa: CASSLDRVAEQFF

cdr3_length: 14
v_call: TRBV12-3/TRBV12-4
clone_size: -
d_call: -
j_call: TRBJ2-2
cdr3_nt: TGTGCCAGCAGTTTTAACGGGGGCACCGGGGAGCTGTTTTTT
cdr3_aa: CASSFNGGTGELFF

cdr3_length: 17
v_call: TRBV13
clone_size: few
d_call: -
j_call: TRBJ2-3
cdr3_nt: TGTGCCAGCAGCTTAGAGGCAGGGTGGAGTAGCACAGATACGCAGTATTTT
cdr3_aa: CASSLEAGWSSTDTQYF

cdr3_length: 16
v_call: TRBV7-9
clone_size: -
d_call: TRBD1
j_call: TRBJ1-4
cdr3_nt: TGTGCCAGCAGACGGACAGGGATTGGCTCGAGTGAAAAACTGTTTTTT
cdr3_aa: CASRRTGIGSSEKLFF

cdr3_length: 15
v_call: TRBV14
clone_size: few
d_call: TRBD2
j_call: TRBJ2-1
cdr3_nt: TGTGCCAGCAGCCTAGCGGGGGTTATCTACAATGAGCAGTTCTTC
cdr3_aa: CASSLAGVIYNEQFF

cdr3_length: 14
v_call: TRBV20-1
clone_size: -
d_call: -
j_call: TRBJ2-7
cdr3_nt: TGCAGTGCCAATAAGCCAGGGGATCTTTACGAGCAGTACTTC
cdr3_aa: CSANKPGDLYEQYF

cdr3_length: 14
v_call: TRBV12-3/TRBV12-4
clone_size: few
d_call: -
j_call: TRBJ1-5
cdr3_nt: TGTGCCAGCAGTTTAGAGGCTAGCAATCAGCCCCAGCATTTT
cdr3_aa: CASSLEASNQPQHF

cdr3_length: 14
v_call: TRBV6-2/TRBV6-3
clone_size: -
d_call: -
j_call: TRBJ2-7
cdr3_nt: TGTGCCAGCAGTTACGCAGGGAACTTTGACGAGCAGTACTTC
cdr3_aa: CASSYAGNFDEQYF

cdr3_length: 16
v_call: TRBV5-1
clone_size: many
d_call: -
j_call: TRBJ2-1
cdr3_nt: TGCGCCAGCAGCTTTTCCGCGGAATCTTCCTACAATGAGCAGTTCTTC
cdr3_aa: CASSFSAESSYNEQFF

cdr3_length: 14
v_call: TRBV27
clone_size: -
d_call: -
j_call: TRBJ2-7
cdr3_nt: TGTGCCAGCAGATGGGGGAACAGCCGCTACGAGCAGTACTTC
cdr3_aa: CASRWGNSRYEQYF

cdr3_length: 14
v_call: TRBV5-5
clone_size: -
d_call: -
j_call: TRBJ2-7
cdr3_nt: TGTGCCAGCAGCTTGACTCACTCTAGCTACGAGCAGTACTTC
cdr3_aa: CASSLTHSSYEQYF

cdr3_length: 16
v_call: TRBV4-3
clone_size: once
d_call: -
j_call: TRBJ1-2
cdr3_nt: TGCGCCAGCAGCCCCACGTGGCAGGGTAGAACTGGCAGCTACACCTTC
cdr3_aa: CASSPTWQGRTGSYTF

cdr3_length: 15
v_call: TRBV7-9
clone_size: -
d_call: -
j_call: TRBJ2-1
cdr3_nt: TGTGCCAGCAGCTTAGGCCCCTTCGGATACAATGAGCAGTTCTTC
cdr3_aa: CASSLGPFGYNEQFF

cdr3_length: 13
v_call: TRBV29-1
clone_size: few
d_call: TRBD1
j_call: TRBJ2-1
cdr3_nt: TGCAGCGTAGGGACAGGGATCTACAATGAGCAGTTCTTC
cdr3_aa: CSVGTGIYNEQFF

cdr3_length: 13
v_call: TRBV3-1
clone_size: many
d_call: -
j_call: TRBJ2-4
cdr3_nt: TGTGCCAGCAGCCAAGGGTTCGACGGGGACTTCTACTTC
cdr3_aa: CASSQGFDGDFYF

cdr3_length: 12
v_call: TRBV5-5
clone_size: many
d_call: TRBD2
j_call: TRBJ2-1
cdr3_nt: TGTGCCAGCAGCGCTGCGGGGGTTGAGCAGTTCTTC
cdr3_aa: CASSAAGVEQFF

cdr3_length: 15
v_call: TRBV30
clone_size: -
d_call: -
j_call: TRBJ2-1
cdr3_nt: TGTGCCTGGAGTTCCGCTAAGGGGCATTCATATGAGCAGTTCTTC
cdr3_aa: CAWSSAKGHSYEQFF

cdr3_length: 14
v_call: TRBV20-1
clone_size: -
d_call: -
j_call: TRBJ1-5
cdr3_nt: TGCAGTGCTAGAGGGGGCACGCGGTATCAGCCCCAGCATTTT
cdr3_aa: CSARGGTRYQPQHF

cdr3_length: 16
v_call: TRBV7-3
clone_size: -
d_call: TRBD2
j_call: TRBJ2-1
cdr3_nt: TGTGCCAGCAGCTCCCTAGCGGGGGGACGTTACAATGAGCAGTTCTTC
cdr3_aa: CASSSLAGGRYNEQFF

cdr3_length: 16
v_call: TRBV4-1
clone_size: -
d_call: TRBD1
j_call: TRBJ2-7
cdr3_nt: TGCGCCAGCAGCCAAGATAGGACAGGGGGTACCTACGAGCAGTACTTC
cdr3_aa: CASSQDRTGGTYEQYF

cdr3_length: 14
v_call: TRBV5-1
clone_size: -
d_call: TRBD1
j_call: TRBJ2-4
cdr3_nt: TGCGCCAGCAGCTCGGGGACAGGGGAAGACATTCAGTACTTC
cdr3_aa: CASSSGTGEDIQYF

cdr3_length: 13
v_call: TRBV5-1
clone_size: -
d_call: -
j_call: TRBJ2-7
cdr3_nt: TGCGCCAGCAGCTTATATGGGGCCTACGAGCAGTACTTC
cdr3_aa: CASSLYGAYEQYF

cdr3_length: 13
v_call: TRBV3-1
clone_size: -
d_call: -
j_call: TRBJ1-5
cdr3_nt: TGTGCCAGCAGCCAGGGACTCACCCAGCCCCAGCATTTT
cdr3_aa: CASSQGLTQPQHF

cdr3_length: 14
v_call: TRBV7-2
clone_size: -
d_call: -
j_call: TRBJ2-7
cdr3_nt: TGTGCCAGCAGCTTAGCACCGAGACAGTACGAGCAGTACTTC
cdr3_aa: CASSLAPRQYEQYF

cdr3_length: 17
v_call: TRBV19
clone_size: -
d_call: -
j_call: TRBJ2-2
cdr3_nt: TGTGCCAGTAGTATTGGTGCCCCCACATACGGCACCGGGGAGCTGTTTTTT
cdr3_aa: CASSIGAPTYGTGELFF

cdr3_length: 13
v_call: TRBV5-1
clone_size: few
d_call: -
j_call: TRBJ1-1
cdr3_nt: TGCGCCAGCAGCTTTGACTCTTACACTGAAGCTTTCTTT
cdr3_aa: CASSFDSYTEAFF

cdr3_length: 15
v_call: TRBV12-3/TRBV12-4
clone_size: -
d_call: -
j_call: TRBJ2-3
cdr3_nt: TGTGCCAGCAGTTTAGCGGGTAGAAACACAGATACGCAGTATTTT
cdr3_aa: CASSLAGRNTDTQYF

cdr3_length: 15
v_call: TRBV12-3/TRBV12-4
clone_size: -
d_call: -
j_call: TRBJ1-5
cdr3_nt: TGTGCCAGCAGTTTGAAGGGGGTTGGCAATCAGCCCCAGCATTTT
cdr3_aa: CASSLKGVGNQPQHF

cdr3_length: 10
v_call: TRBV29-1
clone_size: few
d_call: -
j_call: TRBJ2-5
cdr3_nt: TGCAGCGTTCCGGGGCAGACCCAGTACTTC
cdr3_aa: CSVPGQTQYF

cdr3_length: 16
v_call: TRBV11-3
clone_size: few
d_call: TRBD1
j_call: TRBJ2-4
cdr3_nt: TGTGCCAGCAGCCACTTAGACAGGGGTGATAAAAACATTCAGTACTTC
cdr3_aa: CASSHLDRGDKNIQYF